This entry features one T cell receptor (beta chain) sequence. The length of the CDR3 is 15 residues. The V end was cut by 4 bases, the J end by 3 bases, with 13 bases between. Germline values: CDR1 SGHTS, CDR2 YDEGEE. These data belong to a study of shared clonotypes between healthy human individuals. The data were produced by immunoSEQ multiplex PCR, yet TCRdb's version contains in-frame clones alone and is incomplete. This repertoire shows around 2.5 million clones, over 85% found once; its top ten account for 0.36%. The sequence was collected from a man between 18 and 29 years old in good health. Some clones in this sample may be carry-over from other donors' samples. This sequence joins TRBV5-8 and TRBJ2-2; TRBD1 might be the D (6 bases). Input material: naive CD4+ T cells from PBMCs. This sample's subset: CD45RA+ positively selected. CDR3 sequence: CASSLIGQYTGELFF. CDR3 DNA sequence: TGTGCCAGCAGCCTGATAGGACAGTACACCGGGGAGCTGTTTTTT.